One T cell receptor (beta chain) is described in this entry. The antigen remains undetermined. This sample was included in a study of cytomegalovirus exposure and HLA in healthy donors. Study background: In a later analysis, the roughly 130 validation repertoires were reported to have used the same platform as the roughly 670 first-cohort repertoires. General observations from the study: Cytomegalovirus status was reportedly diagnosed by the classifier with high sensitivity and specificity. Associated with cytomegalovirus, according to the listing, were 164 TCR beta chains. In vitro confirmation showed a few CMV-associated chains to be CMV antigen specific.

Sequenced by immunoSEQ multiplex PCR; TCRdb stores in-frame clones only, minus some. The table has 130,000 to 150,000 clones, almost 85% seen once. V lost 4 bases to trimming and J lost 6 bases; unmatched junction nucleotides: 9. Germline-derived CDR1 and CDR2 are SGDLS and YYNGEE. The CDR3 consists of 14 residues. The TCR was taken from a woman in her twenties or thirties in good health and CMV-seronegative. The rearrangement joins TRBV9 to TRBJ1-2, with 7 positions matching TRBD1. The sequenced material came from PBMCs. CDR3 bases: TGTGCCAGCAGCCCCACCAACAGGGGCGATGGCTACACCTTC. This gives the protein CASSPTNRGDGYTF.